This is a list of T cell receptor beta chains from one sample in a study of preoperative IRX-2 immunotherapy in early breast cancer. Sequencing was performed with immunoSEQ multiplex PCR; in TCRdb, only in-frame clones are kept and a portion is missing. The sample lists around 40,000 clones, 60% to 85% occurring once. Sample: tumor tissue, taken after IRX-2 immunotherapy. The receptor source for this set is a human donor with breast cancer. Both conserved end residues are part of each CDR3. D genes are given only for firm matches. Clone size, where shown, is once, few, many, or a class for clones that have expanded.

TRBJ1-5	TRBV11-3	few	TRBD1	14	CASSPQGVGQPQHF	TGTGCCAGCAGCCCACAGGGGGTAGGTCAGCCCCAGCATTTT
TRBJ2-5	TRBV19	.	.	13	CASSTRNVETQYF	TGTGCCAGTAGCACTAGGAACGTAGAGACCCAGTACTTC
TRBJ1-2	TRBV19	.	.	11	CASSIDYGYTF	TGTGCCAGTAGTATAGACTATGGCTACACCTTC
TRBJ1-6	TRBV6-8	few	TRBD1	16	CAISANRGRGNSPLHF	TGTGCCATCAGTGCCAACAGGGGAAGGGGTAATTCACCCCTCCACTTT
TRBJ1-3	TRBV19	.	.	13	CASLRGSGNTIYF	TGTGCCAGCCTCAGGGGTTCTGGAAACACCATATATTTT
TRBJ1-2	TRBV29-1	.	.	13	CSVEDPTGYGYTF	TGCAGCGTTGAAGATCCGACGGGCTATGGCTACACCTTC
TRBJ2-3	TRBV6-8	.	.	13	CASSRGSGNTQYF	TGTGCCAGTTCTAGGGGGAGTGGGAATACGCAGTATTTT
TRBJ2-3	TRBV5-1	.	.	15	CASRTQGEATDTQYF	TGCGCCAGCAGAACTCAAGGGGAGGCGACAGATACGCAGTATTTT
TRBJ1-1	TRBV11-3	.	.	15	CASSITDSPRIEAFF	TGTGCCAGCAGCATTACGGACAGCCCGCGGATTGAAGCTTTCTTT
TRBJ1-5	TRBV28	.	.	15	CASSFWRQTNQPQHF	TGTGCCAGCAGTTTTTGGAGACAGACTAATCAGCCCCAGCATTTT
TRBJ2-2	TRBV6-8	few	.	13	CASSSFTGRELFF	TGTGCCAGCAGTTCTTTTACGGGCAGGGAGCTGTTTTTT
TRBJ1-1	TRBV6-8	.	.	13	CASNQGRNTEAFF	TGTGCCAGCAACCAGGGCAGGAACACTGAAGCTTTCTTT
TRBJ1-5	TRBV22-1	.	.	15	CATPHKDRHNQPQHF	TGTGCCACCCCCCACAAAGACAGGCACAATCAGCCCCAGCATTTT
TRBJ2-1	TRBV11-3	.	TRBD1	14	CASSPTGIRDEQFF	TGTGCCAGCAGCCCGACAGGGATTCGGGATGAGCAGTTCTTC
TRBJ2-2	TRBV12-2	.	.	14	CAITAGSNTGELFF	TGTGCCATCACCGCCGGGTCTAACACCGGGGAGCTGTTTTTT
TRBJ1-2	TRBV10-2	.	.	16	CASSESRKGQYYGYTF	TGCGCCAGCAGTGAGTCGAGGAAGGGTCAGTACTATGGCTACACCTTC
TRBJ1-3	TRBV28	once	TRBD1	14	CATSAGGAGNTIYF	TGTGCCACCTCGGCAGGGGGTGCTGGAAACACCATATATTTT
TRBJ1-2	TRBV12-5	.	.	11	CASTDRYGYTF	TGTGCCAGCACAGACCGCTATGGCTACACCTTC
TRBJ2-2	TRBV6-8	.	.	16	CASSRALGKMAGELFF	TGTGCCAGCAGTCGGGCACTAGGGAAAATGGCCGGGGAGCTGTTTTTT
TRBJ2-7	TRBV6-8	.	TRBD2	15	CASSGLAGVSYEQYF	TGTGCCAGCAGCGGACTAGCGGGGGTATCCTACGAGCAGTACTTC
TRBJ2-7	TRBV2	.	.	13	CASSVGNSYEQYF	TGTGCCAGCAGTGTTGGTAACTCCTACGAGCAGTACTTC